The 15 T cell receptor beta chains presented below share a single source sample, sequenced in a study of T cell repertoires in cytomegalovirus infection. Their target antigens are unknown. MiXCR was run by TCRdb on the reads, yielding one entry per CDR3 protein. The data show approximately 990,000 distinct CDR3 sequences, around 31% seen once. The sample consisted of cultured CD8+ T cells from PBMCs, taken from culture after CMV antigen stimulation. These receptors were collected from a human donor in good health (CMV status not recorded). Some clones in this sample may be carry-over from other donors' samples.

This clonotype was counted between two and nine times. This CDR3 is CAISTRGTGELFF. The CDR3 nucleotides are TGTGCCATCAGCACCAGGGGTACCGGGGAGCTGTTTTTT. V and J are TRBV10-3 and TRBJ2-2, with D maybe TRBD1 (6 bases). Germline CDR1 ENHRY, CDR2 SYGVKD. V was cut by 6 bases and J by 5 bases, with 10 bases left in between. CDR3 size: 13 residues.

The V and J genes are TRBV7-9 and TRBJ2-7, with TRBD2 matching 7 bases. Germline V CDR1 and CDR2: SEHNR, FQNEAQ (reference sequence). V lost 4 bases, J lost 5 bases, and 8 bases stayed unmatched. The CDR3 is 14 residues long. CDR3: CASSSWTSWHEQYF. The CDR3 bases are TGTGCCAGCAGCTCTTGGACTAGTTGGCACGAGCAGTACTTC.

This clonotype was observed a handful of times. CDR3 in amino acids: CASSQIRGTDTQYF. The CDR3 region has the DNA TGCGCCAGCAGCCAGATCCGGGGGACAGATACGCAGTATTTT. The V gene is TRBV4-3, the J gene TRBJ2-3, with D perhaps TRBD2 (6 bases). Germline CDR1 is LGHNA and CDR2 is YSLEER. The CDR3 is made up of 14 amino acids. V shed 3 bases and J shed 3 bases, with 10 bases lying between them.

The V call is TRBV7-9, the J call TRBJ2-7; TRBD1 matches at 8 bases. The CDR3 covers 14 residues. V gave up 5 bases and J gave up 3 bases; unmatched junction bases: 6. CDR1 and CDR2 from the germline V gene are SEHNR and FQNEAQ (reference sequence). The CDR3 DNA reads as TGTGCCAGCAGCCTGGGACAGGCGGACTACGAGCAGTACTTC. Translated: CASSLGQADYEQYF.

The table lists this clonotype with many counts. The CDR3 loop is CASSLGRPTDTQYF. Here the CDR3 DNA reads TGTGCCAGCAGCTTGGGAAGACCAACAGATACGCAGTATTTT. This rearrangement joins TRBV5-6 to TRBJ2-3; D gene unclear. The ends were cut back, 0 bases at V and 3 bases at J, with 8 bases in the middle. This CDR3 contains 14 residues. Germline V gene sequence: CDR1 SGHDT, CDR2 YYEEEE. The entire variable domain, with the rest obtained from reference TRBV5-6 and TRBJ2-3, is as follows: DAGVTQSPTHLIKTRGQQVTLRCSPKSGHDTVSWYQQALGQGPQFIFQYYEEEERQRGNFPDRFSGHQFPNYSSELNVNALLLGDSALYLCASSLGRPTDTQYFGPGTRLTVL.

The rearrangement links TRBV9 to TRBJ1-5; 7 bases line up with TRBD1. With V trimmed by 0 bases and J by 0 bases, 9 bases remained unmatched. The CDR3 covers 18 residues. The germline CDR1 and CDR2 sequences are SGDLS and YYNGEE. The CDR3 nucleotides are TGTGCCAGCAGCGTAGCGGCAGGGGGGCCTAATAGCAATCAGCCCCAGCATTTT. This gives the protein CASSVAAGGPNSNQPQHF.

The gene calls are TRBV19 and TRBJ1-1; D perhaps matches TRBD1 (5 bases). CDR3 length: 15 amino acids. Trimming pared 7 bases from V and 5 bases from J, leaving 20 bases between. Germline V gives CDR1 LNHDA, CDR2 SQIVND (reference sequence). The CDR3 is CASTQPGGVGTEAFF. The CDR3 region has the DNA TGTGCCAGTACCCAGCCCGGGGGAGTAGGGACTGAAGCTTTCTTT.

The chain carries TRBV4-3 and TRBJ1-5; D remains ambiguous. Germline CDR1 is LGHNA and CDR2 is YSLEER. V was clipped by 0 bases and J by 7 bases, with 13 bases between them. CDR3 length: 15 amino acids. The CDR3 region is CASSQDSREGQPQHF. CDR3 nucleotide sequence: TGCGCCAGCAGCCAAGATTCCCGGGAAGGGCAGCCCCAGCATTTT.

This clonotype has ten or more counts. CDR3 region: CASSLGFGFSGELFF. The CDR3, as DNA: TGTGCCAGCAGTTTAGGCTTTGGTTTTTCCGGGGAGCTGTTTTTT. The chain joins TRBV12-3 or TRBV12-4 to TRBJ2-2; no firm D call. CDR3 length: 15 amino acids. V was pared by 1 base and J by 6 bases, with 12 bases between.

The V call is TRBV6-6, the J call TRBJ1-5; 7 bases match TRBD1. The V and J ends lost 6 bases and 1 base, in that order; junction bases with no gene match: 15. This CDR3 has 18 amino acids. CDR1 and CDR2 (germline): MNHNY, SVGAGI (reference sequence). CDR3 loop: CASSVSPTGTASNQPQHF. Written as DNA, the CDR3 is TGTGCCAGCAGCGTAAGCCCAACCGGGACAGCCAGCAATCAGCCCCAGCATTTT.

The rearrangement joins TRBV6-2 or TRBV6-3 to TRBJ2-2; 10 bases fit TRBD2. This CDR3 is 17 amino acids long. The V gene end was trimmed by 3 bases and the J gene end by 3 bases; junction bases not matched to a gene: 7. Germline lookup yields CDR1 MNHEY and CDR2 SVGEGT. CDR3 DNA sequence: TGTGCCAGCAGTTATAATAGCGGGGGGCCGTACACCGGGGAGCTGTTTTTT. Its translation: CASSYNSGGPYTGELFF.

The CDR3 sequence is CASSLCLLAGGRATDTQYF. The DNA for the CDR3 is TGTGCCAGCAGTTTATGCTTGCTAGCGGGGGGCCGGGCGACAGATACGCAGTATTTT. This chain uses TRBV28 with TRBJ2-3; 11 nucleotides agree with TRBD2. CDR1 and CDR2 (germline): MDHEN, SYDVKM. Trimming removed 0 bases from V and 3 bases from J; junction bases left unmatched: 11. The CDR3 is made up of 19 amino acids.

Concerning this clonotype: One base away lies a much larger clone, so this may be a sequencing read error. The rearrangement joins TRBV7-8 to TRBJ2-1; maybe TRBD2 (6 bases). CDR1 and CDR2 (germline): SGHVS, FQNEAQ. This CDR3 is built from 17 residues. V dropped 4 bases and J dropped 12 bases, with 28 bases sitting between them. CDR3 in amino acids: CASSSYKGPAGYPGQFF. CDR3 in DNA: TGTGCCAGCAGCTCCTACAAGGGTCCCGCGGGGTATCCTGGGCAGTTCTTC.

This clonotype was observed many times. The V and J genes are TRBV6-1 and TRBJ1-3; D is possibly TRBD1 (6 bases). CDR1 and CDR2 (germline): MNHNS, SASEGT. V lost 6 bases to trimming and J lost 7 bases, with 22 bases between them. CDR3 length equals 16 residues. The CDR3 is CASRQGRWLAGNTIYF. The CDR3 nucleotides are TGTGCCAGCAGACAGGGTCGCTGGCTAGCCGGGAACACCATATATTTT.

This chain joins TRBV7-6 and TRBJ2-1; 7 bases are a match to TRBD2. CDR1 is SGHVS and CDR2 is FNYEAQ in the germline V gene. V lost 6 bases and J lost 3; bases outside the gene matches: 11. CDR3 length: 16 residues. CDR3 nucleotide sequence: TGTGCCAGCAGTTCACGCTGGGGAGGGGTCTACAATGAGCAGTTCTTC. Translation: CASSSRWGGVYNEQFF.